This T cell receptor beta chain was captured in a study of response to subunit inactivated influenza vaccine. This CDR3 region has 16 residues. Germline values: CDR1 LGHDT, CDR2 YNNKEL (reference sequence). V shed 4 bases and J 4 bases; nucleotides not matched to a gene: 7. TCRdb re-called the RT-PCR reads with MiXCR, one entry per CDR3 protein. The sample has around 570,000 distinct CDR3 sequences, 7.5% to 8.5% seen once. At least ten counts were recorded for this clonotype. Source: PBMCs from blood, taken less than 30 months after vaccination. The chain joins TRBV3-1 to TRBJ2-7; TRBD2 matches at 13 bases. The TCR comes from a man aged 50 to 75 who received an inactivated influenza vaccine. CDR3 in amino acids: CASSRKGLAGPYEQYF. The CDR3 region has the DNA TGTGCCAGCAGCCGAAAGGGACTAGCGGGACCTTACGAGCAGTACTTC.